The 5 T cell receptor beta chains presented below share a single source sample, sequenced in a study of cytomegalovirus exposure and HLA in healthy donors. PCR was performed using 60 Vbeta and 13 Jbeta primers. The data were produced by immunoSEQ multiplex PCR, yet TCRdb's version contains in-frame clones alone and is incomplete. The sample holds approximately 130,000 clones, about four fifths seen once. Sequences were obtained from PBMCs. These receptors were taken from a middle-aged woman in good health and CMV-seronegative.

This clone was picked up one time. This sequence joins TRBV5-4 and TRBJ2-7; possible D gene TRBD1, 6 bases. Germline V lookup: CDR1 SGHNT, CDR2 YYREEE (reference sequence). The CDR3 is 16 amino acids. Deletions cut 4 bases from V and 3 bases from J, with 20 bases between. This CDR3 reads CASSRTALEGGYEQYF. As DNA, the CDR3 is TGTGCCAGCAGCCGGACGGCCCTTGAAGGGGGCTACGAGCAGTACTTC.

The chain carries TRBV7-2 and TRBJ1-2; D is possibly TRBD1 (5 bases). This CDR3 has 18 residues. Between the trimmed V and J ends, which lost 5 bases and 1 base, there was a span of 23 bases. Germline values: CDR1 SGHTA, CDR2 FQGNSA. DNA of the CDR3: TGTGCCAGCAGCCCCCGTATGGCAGGGTCTTTCCTTAACTATGGCTACACCTTC. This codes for CASSPRMAGSFLNYGYTF.

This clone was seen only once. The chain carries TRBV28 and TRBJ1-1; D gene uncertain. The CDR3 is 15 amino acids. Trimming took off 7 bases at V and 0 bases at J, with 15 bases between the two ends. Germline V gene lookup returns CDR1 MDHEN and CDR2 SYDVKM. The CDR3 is CASIPGGSLNTEAFF. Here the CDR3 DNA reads TGTGCCAGCATCCCGGGAGGCAGCTTGAACACTGAAGCTTTCTTT.

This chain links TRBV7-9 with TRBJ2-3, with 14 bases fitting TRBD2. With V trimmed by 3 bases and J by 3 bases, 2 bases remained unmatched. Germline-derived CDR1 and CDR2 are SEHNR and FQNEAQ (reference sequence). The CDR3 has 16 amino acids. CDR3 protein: CASSLGTSGSTDTQYF. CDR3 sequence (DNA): TGTGCCAGCAGCTTGGGGACTAGCGGGAGTACAGATACGCAGTATTTT. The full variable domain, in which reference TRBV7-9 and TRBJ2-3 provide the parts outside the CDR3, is DTGVSQNPRHKITKRGQNVTFRCDPISEHNRLYWYRQTLGQGPEFLTYFQNEAQLEKSRLLSDRFSAERPKGSFSTLEIQRTEQGDSAMYLCASSLGTSGSTDTQYFGPGTRLTVL.

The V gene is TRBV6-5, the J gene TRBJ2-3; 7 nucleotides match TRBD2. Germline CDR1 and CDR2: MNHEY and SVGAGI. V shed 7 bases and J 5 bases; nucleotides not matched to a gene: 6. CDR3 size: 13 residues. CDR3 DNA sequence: TGTGCCAGCACAACTAGCGCGATAGATACGCAGTATTTT. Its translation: CASTTSAIDTQYF.